This is a list of T cell receptor beta chains from one sample in a study of cytomegalovirus exposure and HLA in healthy donors. The method was immunoSEQ multiplex PCR; TCRdb's version includes in-frame clones alone and lacks a portion of them. The listing contains under 70,000 clones. Sequenced material: PBMCs. The receptors were sampled from a man aged 45-65 years in good health and CMV-seropositive. Both conserved end residues are part of each CDR3. A D gene is named only where the DNA matches it firmly.

D gene,CDR3 length,J gene,V gene,CDR3 DNA,CDR3 protein
.,15,TRBJ1-5,TRBV6-5,TGTGCCAGCAGCGCGACAGGAGTTAGCAATCAGCCCCAGCATTTT,CASSATGVSNQPQHF
.,15,TRBJ1-2,TRBV5-6,TGTGCCAGCAGCTTTTACGCCGGCAGACTCTATGGCTACACCTTC,CASSFYAGRLYGYTF
.,15,TRBJ2-2,TRBV7-6,TGTGCCAGCAGCTTGGACATTGCCCTCGCCGGGGAGCTGTTTTTT,CASSLDIALAGELFF
.,14,TRBJ1-1,TRBV5-1,TGCGCCACCTCCAGGGAGGGGTTGAACACTGAAGCTTTCTTT,CATSREGLNTEAFF
.,17,TRBJ2-4,TRBV25-1,TGTGCCAGCAGTGAATTCGGGGGGCAGGGGGCCAAAAACATTCAGTACTTC,CASSEFGGQGAKNIQYF
.,13,TRBJ2-1,TRBV25-1,TGTGCCAGCAGTGAATATGGCCGGGGTCCTCAGTTCTTC,CASSEYGRGPQFF
.,15,TRBJ1-3,TRBV4-3,TGCGCCAGCAGCCAAGATTCGGGGATCTCAGGCGGCATATATTTT,CASSQDSGISGGIYF
TRBD1,15,TRBJ1-1,TRBV5-1,TGCGCCAGCAGCTGGACAGGGGGCTTGGACACTGAAGCTTTCTTT,CASSWTGGLDTEAFF
.,14,TRBJ2-7,TRBV6-6,TGTGCCAGCAGTGCCACAGGGATCTCCTACGAGCAGTACTTC,CASSATGISYEQYF
.,13,TRBJ1-2,TRBV27,TGTGCCAGCAGCGTGTCGGGGGTCTATGGCTACACCTTC,CASSVSGVYGYTF
.,14,TRBJ1-1,TRBV4-1,TGCGCCAGCAGCCAAGTGGGGCCGAACACTGAAGATTTCTTT,CASSQVGPNTEDFF
TRBD1,15,TRBJ2-2,TRBV7-9,TGTGCCAGCAGCCCACAGGGGAGAGGCACCGGGGAGCTGTTTTTT,CASSPQGRGTGELFF
.,14,TRBJ2-1,TRBV2,TGTGCCAGCAGTGTCCCGGGGACTGACAATGAGCAGTTCTTC,CASSVPGTDNEQFF
TRBD2,15,TRBJ2-3,TRBV5-1,TGCGCCAGCAGCTTGAGCGGGAGAATGGGGGATACGCAGTATTTT,CASSLSGRMGDTQYF
.,13,TRBJ1-1,TRBV11-2,TGTGCCAGCAGCTCCTTGGGGCCCCATGAAGCTTTCTTT,CASSSLGPHEAFF
TRBD1,16,TRBJ2-7,TRBV7-2,TGTGCCAGCAGCCACGCAGGTGACAGGGGGCGAATCGAGCAGTACTTC,CASSHAGDRGRIEQYF
TRBD1,15,TRBJ1-2,TRBV4-3,TGCGCCAGCAGCCAGACCCTGGCAGGGGGCTATGGCTACACCTTC,CASSQTLAGGYGYTF
TRBD2,15,TRBJ2-1,TRBV2,TGTGCCAGCAGCTATTTAGCGGGGGGGCTGGGTGAGCAGTTCTTC,CASSYLAGGLGEQFF
.,12,TRBJ1-5,TRBV30,TGTGCCTGGAGTGTACCAGGGCAGCCCCAGCATTTT,CAWSVPGQPQHF
TRBD2,15,TRBJ2-1,TRBV15,TGTGCCACCAGCAGAGTTAGCGGGAGCGACAATGAGCAGTTCTTC,CATSRVSGSDNEQFF
TRBD1,14,TRBJ2-7,TRBV11-2,TGTGCCAGCAGCCACCGGACAGGGATCTACGAGCAGTACTTC,CASSHRTGIYEQYF
.,17,TRBJ2-7,TRBV5-1,TGCGCCAGTCCAACAGGGGGGGGGATGAGAGGATCCGACGAGCAGTACTTC,CASPTGGGMRGSDEQYF
TRBD2,15,TRBJ2-7,TRBV9,TGTGCCAGCAGCGTCGGACTAGCTGACGCCTACGAGCAGTACTTC,CASSVGLADAYEQYF
TRBD2,15,TRBJ2-5,TRBV5-4,TGTGCCAGCAGCTTCCGGCTAGCGGGAGGGGAGACCCAGTACTTC,CASSFRLAGGETQYF
TRBD1,16,TRBJ2-2,TRBV5-8,TGTGCCAGCCCCACCCGGGACAGGGTTGACACCGGGGAGCTGTTTTTT,CASPTRDRVDTGELFF
.,11,TRBJ2-7,TRBV7-6,TGTGCCAGCAGCTTATTGTACGAGCAGTACTTC,CASSLLYEQYF
.,14,TRBJ1-1,TRBV2,TGTGCCAGCTCTGCCCAGGGGCCTGACACTGAAGCTTTCTTT,CASSAQGPDTEAFF
TRBD1,13,TRBJ2-1,TRBV4-3,TGCGCCAGCAGATCCGACAGGGGTAATGAGCAGTTCTTC,CASRSDRGNEQFF
.,12,TRBJ2-1,TRBV4-1,TGCGCCAGCAGCCACCAGTACAATGAGCAGTTCTTC,CASSHQYNEQFF
.,18,TRBJ2-3,TRBV4-1,TGCGCCAGCAGCCAAGAGACTTACTCCCAGCACTACACAGATACGCAGTATTTT,CASSQETYSQHYTDTQYF
TRBD1,15,TRBJ1-3,TRBV10-3,TGTGCCATCAGTGACGGACAGGGGTCTGGAAACACCATATATTTT,CAISDGQGSGNTIYF
TRBD2,16,TRBJ2-1,TRBV27,TGTGCCAGCAGTCGAATTAGCGGGACGGGGGGGAATGAGCAGTTCTTC,CASSRISGTGGNEQFF
.,15,TRBJ2-7,TRBV28,TGTGCCAGCATCTCCCCAAGGGGTATTACCTACGAGCAGTACTTC,CASISPRGITYEQYF
.,13,TRBJ1-5,TRBV7-7,TGTGCTAGCAGCTCAGGGTGGGGTCAGCCCCAGCATTTT,CASSSGWGQPQHF
TRBD2,17,TRBJ2-2,TRBV5-4,TGTGCCAGCAGCGTGGCCTGGGGGCGCGGGAGGTCCGGGGAGCTGTTTTTT,CASSVAWGRGRSGELFF
.,14,TRBJ1-1,TRBV6-6,TGTGCCAGCAGTTCCGAGGGCCCCGACACTGAAGCTTTCTTT,CASSSEGPDTEAFF
TRBD1,15,TRBJ1-1,TRBV5-6,TGTGCCAGCAGCCCGATGACAGGGATGAACACTGAAGCTTTCTTT,CASSPMTGMNTEAFF
.,15,TRBJ1-2,TRBV7-2,TGTGCCAGCAGGTTGGCGGGGGGCAGTAACTATGGCTACACCTTC,CASRLAGGSNYGYTF